This T cell receptor (beta chain) appears in the sequencing data of a study of T cells in Graves' hyperthyroidism and ophthalmopathy. RNA transcripts served as the template for amplifying TCR beta CDR3 regions. A set of HTBI primers served as the primers for a first-round RT-PCR of the TCR CDR3. One entry per CDR3 protein, called by TCRdb with MiXCR from the multiplex PCR reads. Here the sample spans 450,000 to 700,000 distinct CDR3 sequences, around 46% being singletons. Germline V lookup: CDR1 KGHDR, CDR2 SFDVKD. Losses at the gene ends were 3 bases for V and 9 bases for J; bases not matched to a gene: 13. CDR3 length: 16 residues.

The chain combines TRBV24-1 with TRBJ2-1; 7 nucleotides align to TRBD1. This TCR derives from an adult woman with Graves' disease, either hyperthyroidism or ophthalmopathy (not recorded which). The sequencing input was peripheral blood or thyroid tissue (not recorded which). The CDR3 DNA sequence: TGTGCCACCAGTGATCCTCGGGACAGTGTGTATGGTGAGCAGTTCTTC. This translates into CATSDPRDSVYGEQFF.